Below, 23 T cell receptor beta chains from the same sample are listed, as sequenced in a study of blood T cells in healthy people across ages. The second PCR ran roughly 6 to 12 cycles with a sample-barcoded 5' primer and J-beta primers. TCRdb independently ran MiXCR on the 5' RACE reads; one entry per CDR3 protein. The data show around 820,000 distinct CDR3 sequences, with 20% to 25% seen just once and more than 3% held by the top ten. Another study also made use of these data, one on T cells of mothers and their children.

Sequencing used blood. Receptor source: a boy aged 10-17 years in good health.

This clonotype was observed a few times. The rearrangement joins TRBV7-9 to TRBJ1-5; the D gene is possibly TRBD1 (5 bases). Germline CDR1 SEHNR, CDR2 FQNEAQ (reference sequence). The CDR3 runs to 15 residues. Trimming removed 5 bases at V and 1 base at J, with 12 bases between. As DNA, the CDR3 is TGTGCCAGCAGCCCGCCCGGGGCGAGCAATCAGCCCCAGCATTTT. Its translation is CASSPPGASNQPQHF.

This chain joins TRBV12-3 or TRBV12-4 and TRBJ1-2; tentatively, D is TRBD1 (6 bases). The CDR3 is 15 residues long. V shed 3 bases and J shed 4 bases, with 15 bases lying between them. The CDR3 region is CASSLGQGWAYGYTF. CDR3 DNA: TGTGCCAGCAGTTTGGGGCAGGGGTGGGCCTATGGCTACACCTTC.

This chain uses TRBV6-5 with TRBJ2-7; 8 nucleotides agree with TRBD2. Losses at the gene ends were 5 bases for V and 0 bases for J; bases not matched to a gene: 6. Germline CDR1 is MNHEY and CDR2 is SVGAGI. This CDR3 comprises 15 residues. CDR3 region: CASSITSGLSYEQYF. For the CDR3, the DNA is TGTGCCAGCAGTATTACTAGCGGCCTCTCCTACGAGCAGTACTTC.

This clonotype came up a few times. The chain links TRBV3-1 to TRBJ2-7, with D maybe TRBD1 (5 bases). Trimming left V 5 bases short and J 1 base short, with 21 bases between. This CDR3 has 17 residues. CDR1 LGHDT and CDR2 YNNKEL come from the germline V gene (reference sequence). CDR3 sequence (DNA): TGTGCCAGCAGCGAGGCTTGGGCAGGGATGAGGTCCTACGAGCAGTACTTC. This encodes CASSEAWAGMRSYEQYF.

This sequence joins TRBV4-2 and TRBJ2-5; D is undetermined. The end of the DNA fits TRBJ2-7 better, so the J call may be wrong. Germline lookup yields CDR1 LGHNA and CDR2 YNFKEQ. This CDR3 region has 15 residues. The CDR3 DNA reads as TGTGCCAGCAGCCAAGATCTGATAGAAGGCTACGAGCAGTACTTC. Translated: CASSQDLIEGYEQYF.

This clonotype came up a few times. A clone one base away is much larger, so this may be a read error. The genes are TRBV27 and TRBJ2-5, with D tentatively TRBD1 (5 bases). This CDR3 is 13 amino acids long. Germline V gene sequence: CDR1 MNHEY, CDR2 SMNVEV (reference sequence). This chain's CDR3 is CAGSFQGAETQYF. CDR3 DNA sequence: TGTGCCGGCAGTTTCCAAGGGGCCGAGACCCAGTACTTC.

Regarding this clonotype: Here the CDR3 omits its conserved ending phenylalanine or tryptophan, so a read error is the likely source. This chain connects TRBV18 to TRBJ2-7, with 10 bases that match TRBD1. The V and J ends lost 6 bases and 5 bases, in that order; junction bases with no gene match: 13. Germline V gives CDR1 KGHSH, CDR2 LQKENI. The CDR3 sequence is 16 residues long. This chain's CDR3 is CASSPRTGQGFHEQYL. CDR3 sequence (DNA): TGTGCCAGCTCCCCGAGGACGGGACAGGGGTTCCACGAGCAGTACCTC.

This rearrangement joins TRBV4-2 to TRBJ2-7, with TRBD2 identical over 9 bases. J gave up 0 bases and V 3 bases, and 9 bases lay outside the gene matches. Germline values: CDR1 LGHNA, CDR2 YNFKEQ. CDR3 length: 17 amino acids. CDR3 residues: CASSQETSGYSSYEQYF. The CDR3 nucleotides are TGTGCCAGCAGCCAGGAGACTAGCGGCTATAGCTCCTACGAGCAGTACTTC.

This clonotype came up a few times. J is TRBJ2-5 and V is TRBV4-3; D is possibly TRBD2 (6 bases). The DNA end favors TRBJ2-7, so the J call may be wrong. The germline CDR1 and CDR2 sequences are LGHNA and YSLEER. The CDR3 has 14 residues. This CDR3 reads CASSQSTSPYEQYF. The CDR3 nucleotides are TGCGCCAGCAGCCAGTCGACTAGTCCCTACGAGCAGTACTTC.

Details on this clonotype: Without the conserved terminal phenylalanine or tryptophan, this CDR3 likely stems from a read error. The DNA is omitted, as the CDR3 cannot be located on it reliably, and the CDR3 follows TCRdb's listing. This chain joins TRBV12-3 or TRBV12-4 and TRBJ2-3; the listed D gene, TRBD2, was not tested against the DNA. The CDR3 region is 14 residues in length, termini included. The chain's CDR3 is CASSLTGGADTEYS.

The chain recombines TRBV29-1 with TRBJ2-1; D remains ambiguous. Germline V gene sequence: CDR1 SQVTM, CDR2 ANQGSEA. This CDR3 is 16 amino acids long. Trimming left V 0 bases short and J 0 bases short, with 12 bases between. CDR3 sequence: CSVEDALASSYNEQFF. CDR3 sequence (DNA): TGCAGCGTTGAAGATGCCCTGGCGAGCTCCTACAATGAGCAGTTCTTC.

This clonotype showed up just a few times. The gene calls are TRBV6-2 or TRBV6-3 and TRBJ2-4; 7 nucleotides line up with TRBD2. V gave up 6 bases and J gave up 5 bases; unmatched junction bases: 16. This CDR3 has 17 amino acids. CDR1 is MNHEY, CDR2 SVGEGT, per germline. For the CDR3, the DNA is TGTGCCAGCAGCGAACCACTGTGGGGCGGGAGTCAAAACATTCAGTACTTC. As protein: CASSEPLWGGSQNIQYF.

Only a few counts were recorded for this clonotype. The rearrangement joins TRBV4-3 to TRBJ2-1, with TRBD2 matching 8 bases. The CDR3 is made up of 14 amino acids. CDR1 LGHNA and CDR2 YSLEER come from the germline V gene. V lost 4 bases and J lost 7; bases outside the gene matches: 6. DNA of the CDR3: TGCGCCAGCAGCCTTAGCGGGGTTTCGAATGAGCAGTTCTTC. This gives the protein CASSLSGVSNEQFF.

V and J are TRBV29-1 and TRBJ2-6, with unresolved D. Trimming stripped 1 base from V and 0 bases from J, with 7 bases between. CDR1 is SQVTM, CDR2 ANQGSEA, per germline. This CDR3 comprises 15 residues. CDR3 loop: CSVEGSSSGANVLTF. The CDR3 nucleotides read TGCAGCGTTGAAGGGTCCAGCTCTGGGGCCAACGTCCTGACTTTC. The entire variable domain, with the rest obtained from reference TRBV29-1 and TRBJ2-6, is as follows: SAVISQKPSRDICQRGTSLTIQCQVDSQVTMMFWYRQQPGQSLTLIATANQGSEATYESGFVIDKFPISRPNLTFSTLTVSNMSPEDSSIYLCSVEGSSSGANVLTFGAGSRLTVL.

V and J are TRBV7-9 and TRBJ1-1; possibly TRBD1 for D (5 bases). V lost 7 bases, J lost 4 bases, and 13 bases lay in between. Germline lookup yields CDR1 SEHNR and CDR2 FQNEAQ (reference sequence). The CDR3 is 13 amino acids. DNA for the CDR3: TGTGCCAGCACGACCGGGGGGAGCACTGAAGCTTTCTTT. This encodes CASTTGGSTEAFF.

This clonotype was recorded a few times. This chain connects TRBV7-2 to TRBJ2-4, with a possible D match to TRBD2 (5 bases). CDR1 and CDR2 (germline): SGHTA, FQGNSA. The length of the CDR3 is 17 residues. Trimming left V 5 bases short and J 0 bases short, with 17 bases between. The chain's CDR3 is CASSPGGLSRAKNIQYF. The CDR3 region has the DNA TGTGCCAGCAGCCCAGGAGGACTCTCCAGAGCCAAAAACATTCAGTACTTC. The complete variable domain, with remaining parts taken from reference TRBV7-2 and TRBJ2-4, reads GAGVSQSPSNKVTEKGKDVELRCDPISGHTALYWYRQSLGQGLEFLIYFQGNSAPDKSGLPSDRFSAERTGGSVSTLTIQRTQQEDSAVYLCASSPGGLSRAKNIQYFGAGTRLSVL.

This clonotype turned up a few times. The J gene is TRBJ2-6, the V gene TRBV20-1, with TRBD2 as a possible D gene (7 bases). The ends were cut back, 0 bases at V and 0 bases at J, with 15 bases in the middle. The germline V gene has CDR1 DFQATT and CDR2 SNEGSKA (reference sequence). The length of the CDR3 is 18 residues. As DNA, the CDR3 is TGCAGTGCTAGAGATGGGGCGGGGGCCCCCTCTGGGGCCAACGTCCTGACTTTC. Residues: CSARDGAGAPSGANVLTF.

The V and J genes are TRBV12-3 or TRBV12-4 and TRBJ1-2; the match to TRBD1 covers 8 bases. V dropped 8 bases and J dropped 1; count of bases not matched to a gene: 12. The length of the CDR3 is 16 residues. CDR3 sequence: CASGLTGANFNYGYTF. For the CDR3, the DNA is TGTGCCAGCGGATTGACAGGGGCGAACTTTAACTATGGCTACACCTTC.

This clonotype was seen more than once but under ten times. The chain is built from TRBV7-2 and TRBJ2-5; 7 bases line up with TRBD2. V trimming: 3 bases; J trimming: 11 bases; junction bases outside the gene matches: 12. CDR3 length: 14 amino acids. Germline-derived CDR1 and CDR2 are SGHTA and FQGNSA. CDR3 DNA: TGTGCCAGCAGCTTCTCTAGCGGCTCGGGGGAGCAGTACTTC. This translates into CASSFSSGSGEQYF.

This chain connects TRBV5-6 to TRBJ2-1; D may match TRBD1 or TRBD2 (6 bases each). V lost 0 bases to trimming and J lost 8 bases, with 15 bases between them. The germline gives CDR1 SGHDT, CDR2 YYEEEE. This CDR3 is 15 amino acids long. For the CDR3, the DNA is TGTGCCAGCAGCTTGGCCCCGGGGGCGCGGGATGAGCAGTTCTTC. It is translated as CASSLAPGARDEQFF.

The V gene is TRBV4-3, the J gene TRBJ1-4, with D hard to call. The ends were cut back, 1 base at V and 0 bases at J, with 6 bases in the middle. Germline lookup yields CDR1 LGHNA and CDR2 YSLEER. The CDR3 is 15 residues long. CDR3 coding DNA: TGCGCCAGCAGCCAAGCACGGGCAACTAATGAAAAACTGTTTTTT. It is translated as CASSQARATNEKLFF.

This clonotype has just a few counts. The V gene is TRBV7-3, the J gene TRBJ2-4, with 7 bases fitting TRBD1. V shed 5 bases, J shed 7 bases, and the junction held 14 bases outside the gene matches. CDR3 size: 16 residues. Germline V gene data show CDR1 as SGHTA and CDR2 as FQGTGA. This chain's CDR3 is CASSPPEVGGKNIQYF. DNA for the CDR3: TGTGCCAGCAGCCCCCCCGAGGTAGGGGGCAAGAACATTCAGTACTTC.

This clonotype was counted a few times. The chain couples TRBV20-1 to TRBJ1-2, with no clear D. V gave up 3 bases and J gave up 8 bases, with 10 bases separating them. The CDR3 consists of 11 residues. CDR1 and CDR2 from the germline V gene are DFQATT and SNEGSKA (reference sequence). CDR3 nucleotides: TGCAGTGCTAGCACCCTGAGGGGCTACACCTTC. Amino acid sequence: CSASTLRGYTF.